The source of this TCR beta chain is a study of shared clonotypes between healthy human individuals. Study findings and constraints: As a rule, naive subsets had a larger estimated richness than memory subsets. Clonotypes which were not shared had lower generation probabilities than clonotypes that all four donors shared.

Study donors comprised healthy, HIV-negative adults devoid of recent acute infection or vaccination. This CDR3 spans 17 amino acids. Germline CDR1 LNHNV, CDR2 YYDKDF (reference sequence). The ends lost 0 bases at V and 6 bases at J; junction bases unmatched: 12. Regarding this clone: Its target is not known.

At the deep level, the assay was run. Measured with immunoSEQ multiplex PCR; TCRdb has only the in-frame clones, and not every one. Altogether around 990,000 clones are present, approximately 80% being singletons, with the ten largest covering approximately 0.9%. Sequenced input: memory CD4+ T cells from PBMCs. Subset defined: CD45RA-negative fraction. The clonotype comes from a man younger than 30 in good health. Some clones in this sample may be carry-over from other donors' samples. The V call is TRBV15, the J call TRBJ1-1, with TRBD1 matching 8 bases. This CDR3 is CATSRDRGQGIPSEAFF. CDR3 in DNA: TGTGCCACCAGCAGAGATCGCGGACAGGGTATACCCTCTGAAGCTTTCTTT. The full variable domain, its missing parts supplied by reference TRBV15 and TRBJ1-1, is DAMVIQNPRYQVTQFGKPVTLSCSQTLNHNVMYWYQQKSSQAPKLLFHYYDKDFNNEADTPDNFQSRRPNTSFCFLDIRSPGLGDTAMYLCATSRDRGQGIPSEAFFGQGTRLTVV.